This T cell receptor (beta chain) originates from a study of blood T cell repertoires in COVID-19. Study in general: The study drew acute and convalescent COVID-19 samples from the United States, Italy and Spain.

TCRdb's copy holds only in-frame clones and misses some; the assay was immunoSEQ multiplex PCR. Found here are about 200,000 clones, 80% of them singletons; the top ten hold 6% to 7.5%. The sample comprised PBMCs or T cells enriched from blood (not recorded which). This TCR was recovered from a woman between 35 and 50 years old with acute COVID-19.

CDR3 DNA sequence: TGTGCCAGCAGTTTCGTAACAGGATTGGTGAAAAATGAGCAGTTCTTC. This gives the protein CASSFVTGLVKNEQFF. J is TRBJ2-1 and V is TRBV6-6; D is possibly TRBD1 (5 bases). The CDR3 covers 16 residues. The V end lost 4 bases, the J end lost 7 bases, and 20 bases lay between the germline ends. From germline, CDR1 is MNHNY and CDR2 SVGAGI (reference sequence).